The next 13 T cell receptor beta chains were all read from a single sample in a study of cytotoxic CD8 clonotypes in ibrutinib-treated CLL. Sequencing was performed with immunoSEQ multiplex PCR; in TCRdb, only in-frame clones are kept and a portion is missing. The sample holds fewer than 400,000 clones, 67% seen once. Sequenced here: PBMCs, sampled after 36 months of ibrutinib treatment. These receptor sequences come from a human donor with chronic lymphocytic leukemia.

This clone has more than one count but fewer than ten. The chain is built from TRBV27 and TRBJ2-7; 9 nucleotides agree with TRBD2. Per germline, CDR1 MNHEY and CDR2 SMNVEV (reference sequence). There are 15 residues in the CDR3. V lost 6 bases, J lost 0 bases, and 6 bases stayed unmatched. CDR3 sequence reads: CASRHLSGGSYEQYF. CDR3 DNA sequence: TGTGCCAGCAGACACCTTAGCGGGGGCTCCTACGAGCAGTACTTC.

This chain uses TRBV5-6 with TRBJ2-7; D possibly uses TRBD1 or TRBD2 (5 bases each). Trimming took 0 bases from V and 5 from J, leaving 15 bases between them. The CDR3 length is 15 residues. From germline, CDR1 is SGHDT and CDR2 YYEEEE. The CDR3 DNA is TGTGCCAGCAGCTTGGGATGGGGGTCTTATAACGAGCAGTACTTC. Encoded protein: CASSLGWGSYNEQYF.

The chain carries TRBV10-3 and TRBJ1-3; D is possibly TRBD1 (6 bases). The V gene lost 10 bases and the J gene lost 0 bases, with 13 bases spanning the gap. In germline, CDR1 is ENHRY, CDR2 SYGVKD. This CDR3 comprises 14 residues. The CDR3 loop is CATVTGSSGNTIYF. The CDR3, as DNA: TGTGCCACCGTAACAGGGAGCTCTGGAAACACCATATATTTT.

This CDR3 reads CASSEFLGETQYF. CDR3 sequence (DNA): TGTGCCAGCAGTGAATTCCTGGGAGAGACCCAGTACTTC. The rearrangement joins TRBV6-1 to TRBJ2-5; D remains ambiguous. V gave up 2 bases and J gave up 4 bases, with 8 bases separating them. Germline V gene data show CDR1 as MNHNS and CDR2 as SASEGT. The CDR3 has 13 amino acids.

The V call is TRBV19, the J call TRBJ2-7; 8 positions agree with TRBD1. This CDR3 contains 13 residues. The junction had 9 bases not matched to a gene; V was cut back by 7 bases and J by 7 bases. Germline assignment: CDR1 LNHDA and CDR2 SQIVND (reference sequence). The CDR3 loop reads CASKIPGGREQYF. CDR3 DNA sequence: TGTGCCAGTAAAATTCCAGGGGGCAGGGAGCAGTACTTC. Variable domain in full (rest from reference TRBV19 and TRBJ2-7): DGGITQSPKYLFRKEGQNVTLSCEQNLNHDAMYWYRQDPGQGLRLIYYSQIVNDFQKGDIAEGYSVSREKKESFPLTVTSAQKNPTAFYLCASKIPGGREQYFGPGTRLTVT.

The chain is built from TRBV29-1 and TRBJ2-2; weak D call: TRBD2 (6 bases). The CDR3 is 16 amino acids. Trimming removed 4 bases at V and 5 bases at J, with 20 bases between. Looked up from germline, CDR1 is SQVTM and CDR2 is ANQGSEA. CDR3 region: CSVVGFRERETGELFF. In DNA form, the CDR3 reads TGCAGCGTTGTGGGTTTTCGGGAGAGGGAAACCGGGGAGCTGTTTTTT.

The chain has TRBV9 and TRBJ2-2; D possibly corresponds to TRBD1 (5 bases). Trimming took 6 bases from V and 1 from J, leaving 7 bases between them. CDR3 size: 13 residues. Germline lookup yields CDR1 SGDLS and CDR2 YYNGEE. The CDR3 here is CASTQGNTGELFF. In nucleotides, the CDR3 is TGTGCCAGCACCCAGGGGAACACCGGGGAGCTGTTTTTT.

In this sample, this clone turned up once. V is TRBV9 and J is TRBJ2-2; TRBD1 agrees at 10 bases. The V segment lost 0 bases and the J segment 6 bases; nucleotides outside the gene matches: 5. The CDR3 sequence is 16 residues long. CDR1 SGDLS and CDR2 YYNGEE come from the germline V gene. CDR3 DNA: TGTGCCAGCAGCGTAGTTGGGACAGGGGTCGCCGGGGAGCTGTTTTTT. It codes for CASSVVGTGVAGELFF.

This clone has more than one count but fewer than ten. The genes are TRBV7-9 and TRBJ2-1, with 7 nucleotides matching TRBD2. CDR1 and CDR2 (germline): SEHNR, FQNEAQ (reference sequence). V lost 4 bases to trimming and J lost 0 bases; unmatched junction nucleotides: 9. The CDR3 contains 17 residues. This CDR3 is CASSSWGLPSSYNEQFF. Here the CDR3 DNA reads TGTGCCAGCAGCTCGTGGGGACTACCGAGCTCCTACAATGAGCAGTTCTTC.

V usage is TRBV7-9 and J usage is TRBJ1-3; no definite D call. CDR3 length: 15 residues. Germline CDR1 and CDR2: SEHNR and FQNEAQ (reference sequence). V was shortened by 6 bases and J by 0 bases, with 12 bases between the two germline ends. CDR3 region: CASSFGLSSGNTIYF. In DNA, the CDR3 is TGTGCCAGCAGTTTCGGACTCAGCTCTGGAAACACCATATATTTT.

The genes are TRBV6-4 and TRBJ2-1; no firm D call. The CDR3 length is 14 residues. From germline, CDR1 is MRHNA and CDR2 SNTAGT. The V end lost 0 bases, the J end lost 9 bases, and 12 bases lay between the germline ends. CDR3 nucleotides: TGTGCCAGCAGTGACTCGACCGTGGCCAGTGAGCAGTTCTTC. It specifies CASSDSTVASEQFF.

Worth noting for this clone: Mismatch with germline at one junction end may stem from a read error. This same CDR3 is encoded by further DNA sequences in the sample. This chain connects TRBV5-1 to TRBJ2-2; 14 bases line up with TRBD2. This CDR3 is built from 16 residues. Germline-derived CDR1 and CDR2 are SGHRS and YFSETQ. The CDR3 loop reads CASSAGLAGVTGELFF. The CDR3 DNA sequence: TGCGCCAGCAGCGCGGGACTAGCGGGAGTTACCGGAGAGCTGTTTTTT.

This sequence joins TRBV6-1 and TRBJ2-2; tentative D call: TRBD1 (6 bases). The germline V gene encodes CDR1 MNHNS and CDR2 SASEGT. The CDR3 totals 14 residues. The V end lost 4 bases, the J end lost 5 bases, and 11 bases lay between the germline ends. The CDR3 DNA follows: TGTGCCAGCAGTGGACGGACAGAGACCGGGGAGCTGTTTTTT. It specifies CASSGRTETGELFF.